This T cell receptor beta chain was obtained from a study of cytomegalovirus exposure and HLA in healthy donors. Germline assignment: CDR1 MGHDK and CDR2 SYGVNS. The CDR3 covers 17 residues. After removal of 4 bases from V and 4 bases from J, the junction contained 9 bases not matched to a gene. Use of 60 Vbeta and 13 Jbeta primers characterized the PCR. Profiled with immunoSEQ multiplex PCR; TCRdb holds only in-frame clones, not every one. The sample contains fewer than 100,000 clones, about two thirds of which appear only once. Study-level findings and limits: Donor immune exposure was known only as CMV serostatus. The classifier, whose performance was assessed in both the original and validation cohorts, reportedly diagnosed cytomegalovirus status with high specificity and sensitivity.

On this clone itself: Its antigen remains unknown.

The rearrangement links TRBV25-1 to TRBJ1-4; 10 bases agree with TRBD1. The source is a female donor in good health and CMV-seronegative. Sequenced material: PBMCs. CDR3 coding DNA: TGTGCCAGCAGTGCCGGGACAGGGGAACCCAATAATGAAAAACTGTTTTTT. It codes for CASSAGTGEPNNEKLFF.